These T cell receptor beta chains were read from a single sample in a study of shared T cell receptors in the human thymus. This table comes from immunoSEQ multiplex PCR, and its TCRdb copy is limited to in-frame clones, with some not included. Seen here are about 660,000 clones, roughly 90% observed once, and the top ten hold around 0.0099%. This sample was shared with a second study, whose subject was human thymus T cells.

Sequenced input: thymocytes. The receptors come from a boy in the first two years of life with a congenital heart defect. Each CDR3 is given with its conserved first and last residue. The D gene is left open where the match is weak. Clone size is shown for a subset of rows, as once, few, many or a class of expanded clone.

len: 15; d_gene: TRBD2; abundance: NA; v_gene: TRBV5-1; j_gene: TRBJ2-7; CDR3aa: CASSPGLAGVNEQYF; CDR3nt: TGCGCCAGCAGCCCGGGACTAGCGGGAGTGAACGAGCAGTACTTC
len: 18; d_gene: TRBD2; abundance: NA; v_gene: TRBV27; j_gene: TRBJ2-7; CDR3aa: CASTGLAGGTRSSYEQYF; CDR3nt: TGTGCCAGCACCGGACTAGCGGGAGGAACCCGAAGCTCCTACGAGCAGTACTTC
len: 16; d_gene: TRBD1; abundance: NA; v_gene: TRBV4-3; j_gene: TRBJ1-2; CDR3aa: CASSQDTYRGPYGYTF; CDR3nt: TGCGCCAGCAGCCAAGATACCTACAGGGGGCCGTATGGCTACACCTTC
len: 17; d_gene: NA; abundance: NA; v_gene: TRBV21-1; j_gene: TRBJ2-1; CDR3aa: CASSQGKRLADYNEQFF; CDR3nt: TGTGCCAGCAGTCAGGGTAAGAGACTAGCGGATTACAATGAGCAGTTCTTC
len: 16; d_gene: NA; abundance: NA; v_gene: TRBV29-1; j_gene: TRBJ2-5; CDR3aa: CSVVNVSPETVETQYF; CDR3nt: TGCAGCGTTGTGAACGTTTCTCCTGAGACAGTGGAGACCCAGTACTTC
len: 14; d_gene: NA; abundance: NA; v_gene: TRBV15; j_gene: TRBJ2-7; CDR3aa: CATSRDGQSYEQYF; CDR3nt: TGTGCCACCAGCAGAGATGGGCAGTCCTACGAGCAGTACTTC
len: 15; d_gene: TRBD1; abundance: NA; v_gene: TRBV27; j_gene: TRBJ2-7; CDR3aa: CASSSGTGGSYEQYF; CDR3nt: TGTGCCAGCAGTAGTGGGACAGGGGGCTCCTACGAGCAGTACTTC
len: 12; d_gene: NA; abundance: NA; v_gene: TRBV7-2; j_gene: TRBJ1-5; CDR3aa: CASSPQGQPQHF; CDR3nt: TGTGCCAGCAGCCCGCAGGGTCAGCCCCAGCATTTT
len: 13; d_gene: TRBD1; abundance: NA; v_gene: TRBV6-5; j_gene: TRBJ1-1; CDR3aa: CASRQGAGTEAFF; CDR3nt: TGTGCCAGCAGACAGGGGGCGGGCACTGAAGCTTTCTTT
len: 17; d_gene: TRBD2; abundance: NA; v_gene: TRBV7-6; j_gene: TRBJ2-7; CDR3aa: CASSPGLAGVGTYEQYF; CDR3nt: TGTGCCAGCAGCCCTGGACTAGCGGGAGTCGGGACCTACGAGCAGTACTTC
len: 15; d_gene: TRBD2; abundance: NA; v_gene: TRBV28; j_gene: TRBJ2-1; CDR3aa: CASFERESGADEQFF; CDR3nt: TGTGCCAGCTTCGAGCGGGAGAGTGGGGCCGATGAGCAGTTCTTC
len: 19; d_gene: NA; abundance: NA; v_gene: TRBV11-2; j_gene: TRBJ2-2; CDR3aa: CASSFTEGTPFTFTGELFF; CDR3nt: TGTGCCAGCAGCTTTACCGAGGGGACACCATTTACTTTTACCGGGGAGCTGTTTTTT
len: 15; d_gene: NA; abundance: NA; v_gene: TRBV27; j_gene: TRBJ2-7; CDR3aa: CASSPRTYSSYEQYF; CDR3nt: TGTGCCAGCAGTCCGCGGACTTATAGCTCCTACGAGCAGTACTTC
len: 17; d_gene: TRBD1; abundance: few; v_gene: TRBV4-2; j_gene: TRBJ1-5; CDR3aa: CASSQDWGQGLDQPQHF; CDR3nt: TGTGCCAGCAGCCAAGATTGGGGACAGGGGTTAGATCAGCCCCAGCATTTT
len: 17; d_gene: NA; abundance: NA; v_gene: TRBV28; j_gene: TRBJ2-4; CDR3aa: CASTRYREPLAKNIQYF; CDR3nt: TGTGCCAGCACTCGATACAGGGAGCCCTTAGCCAAAAACATTCAGTACTTC
len: 11; d_gene: NA; abundance: NA; v_gene: TRBV20-1; j_gene: TRBJ1-2; CDR3aa: CSARAGSGYTF; CDR3nt: TGCAGTGCTAGGGCGGGGAGTGGCTACACCTTC
len: 17; d_gene: NA; abundance: NA; v_gene: TRBV27; j_gene: TRBJ2-3; CDR3aa: CASSPDVGRRGTDTQYF; CDR3nt: TGTGCCAGCAGTCCCGACGTGGGCAGGCGAGGCACAGATACGCAGTATTTT
len: 11; d_gene: NA; abundance: NA; v_gene: TRBV29-1; j_gene: TRBJ1-3; CDR3aa: CSVKRENTIYF; CDR3nt: TGCAGCGTGAAGAGAGAAAACACCATATATTTT
len: 17; d_gene: NA; abundance: NA; v_gene: TRBV7-8; j_gene: TRBJ2-1; CDR3aa: CASSLGLPVSSYNEQFF; CDR3nt: TGTGCCAGCAGCCTCGGACTTCCCGTTAGCTCCTACAATGAGCAGTTCTTC
len: 13; d_gene: NA; abundance: NA; v_gene: TRBV5-1; j_gene: TRBJ1-5; CDR3aa: CASREGHWQPQHF; CDR3nt: TGCGCCAGCAGGGAAGGACATTGGCAGCCCCAGCATTTT
len: 14; d_gene: TRBD2; abundance: NA; v_gene: TRBV10-1; j_gene: TRBJ2-7; CDR3aa: CASSTSGETYEQYF; CDR3nt: TGCGCCAGCAGTACTAGCGGGGAAACCTACGAGCAGTACTTC
len: 15; d_gene: NA; abundance: few; v_gene: TRBV28; j_gene: TRBJ2-1; CDR3aa: CASSLLTRQVREQFF; CDR3nt: TGTGCCAGCAGTTTACTCACTCGACAGGTACGTGAGCAGTTCTTC
len: 12; d_gene: TRBD2; abundance: NA; v_gene: TRBV5-4; j_gene: TRBJ2-7; CDR3aa: CASSFGGTEQYF; CDR3nt: TGTGCCAGCAGCTTCGGGGGGACCGAGCAGTACTTC
len: 14; d_gene: TRBD2; abundance: NA; v_gene: TRBV14; j_gene: TRBJ2-1; CDR3aa: CASSQVGSGRRWFF; CDR3nt: TGTGCCAGCAGCCAAGTTGGTAGCGGGAGAAGATGGTTCTTC
len: 16; d_gene: TRBD1; abundance: NA; v_gene: TRBV10-3; j_gene: TRBJ2-7; CDR3aa: CAIREPGQGSSYEQYF; CDR3nt: TGTGCCATCAGAGAACCAGGACAGGGAAGCTCCTACGAGCAGTACTTC
len: 16; d_gene: NA; abundance: NA; v_gene: TRBV7-2; j_gene: TRBJ1-4; CDR3aa: CASSLVGGGTNEKLFF; CDR3nt: TGTGCCAGCAGCTTAGTTGGGGGCGGAACTAATGAAAAACTGTTTTTT
len: 14; d_gene: NA; abundance: NA; v_gene: TRBV19; j_gene: TRBJ1-2; CDR3aa: CASDRGGLDYGYTF; CDR3nt: TGTGCCAGCGATCGGGGGGGACTTGACTATGGCTACACCTTC
len: 18; d_gene: TRBD2; abundance: NA; v_gene: TRBV27; j_gene: TRBJ2-1; CDR3aa: CASSPIQTSGRARNEQFF; CDR3nt: TGTGCCAGCAGTCCGATACAGACTAGCGGGAGGGCCCGGAATGAGCAGTTCTTC
len: 16; d_gene: TRBD1; abundance: once; v_gene: TRBV11-3; j_gene: TRBJ1-3; CDR3aa: CASSPSGGRSGNTIYF; CDR3nt: TGTGCCAGCAGCCCTTCAGGGGGCCGGTCTGGAAACACCATATATTTT
len: 16; d_gene: NA; abundance: NA; v_gene: TRBV27; j_gene: TRBJ2-7; CDR3aa: CASSSFQSSPTNEQYF; CDR3nt: TGTGCCAGCAGTTCTTTCCAGAGTAGTCCCACTAACGAGCAGTACTTC
len: 13; d_gene: TRBD2; abundance: NA; v_gene: TRBV6-6; j_gene: TRBJ2-7; CDR3aa: CASSRDYNYEQYF; CDR3nt: TGTGCCAGCAGTCGGGACTACAACTACGAGCAGTACTTC
len: 16; d_gene: TRBD1; abundance: NA; v_gene: TRBV28; j_gene: TRBJ1-2; CDR3aa: CASSFFWTGANYGYTF; CDR3nt: TGTGCCAGCAGTTTTTTCTGGACAGGGGCTAACTATGGCTACACCTTC
len: 15; d_gene: NA; abundance: NA; v_gene: TRBV27; j_gene: TRBJ2-7; CDR3aa: CASSGGAGRGYEQYF; CDR3nt: TGTGCCAGCAGTGGGGGGGCAGGGAGGGGATACGAGCAGTACTTC
len: 15; d_gene: NA; abundance: NA; v_gene: TRBV18; j_gene: TRBJ2-3; CDR3aa: CASSSLAGSTDTQYF; CDR3nt: TGTGCCAGCTCAAGCCTAGCCGGGAGCACAGATACGCAGTATTTT
len: 16; d_gene: NA; abundance: NA; v_gene: TRBV2; j_gene: TRBJ2-7; CDR3aa: CASSEGGQGPSYEQYF; CDR3nt: TGTGCCAGCAGTGAAGGGGGGCAGGGCCCCTCCTACGAGCAGTACTTC
len: 16; d_gene: NA; abundance: NA; v_gene: TRBV4-3; j_gene: TRBJ2-5; CDR3aa: CASSPGGGVWQETQYF; CDR3nt: TGCGCCAGCAGCCCGGGCGGGGGCGTTTGGCAAGAGACCCAGTACTTC
len: 15; d_gene: NA; abundance: NA; v_gene: TRBV6-5; j_gene: TRBJ2-1; CDR3aa: CASSPPLGGVNEQFF; CDR3nt: TGTGCCAGCAGTCCCCCACTAGGCGGGGTCAATGAGCAGTTCTTC
len: 17; d_gene: TRBD2; abundance: NA; v_gene: TRBV14; j_gene: TRBJ2-3; CDR3aa: CASSPGLAGGAADTQYF; CDR3nt: TGTGCCAGCAGCCCTGGACTAGCGGGAGGGGCAGCAGATACGCAGTATTTT
len: 15; d_gene: NA; abundance: once; v_gene: TRBV27; j_gene: TRBJ1-1; CDR3aa: CASKTGRGSSSEAFF; CDR3nt: TGTGCCAGCAAAACCGGGAGGGGTAGTAGTAGTGAAGCTTTCTTT
len: 16; d_gene: TRBD2; abundance: few; v_gene: TRBV4-3; j_gene: TRBJ2-7; CDR3aa: CASSQESSGTPYEQYF; CDR3nt: TGCGCCAGCAGCCAGGAATCTAGCGGGACCCCCTACGAGCAGTACTTC